This T cell receptor beta chain was obtained from a study of post-analysis software for immune sequencing data. Turning to the study itself: Progressive-relapsing, secondary progressive and relapsing-remitting multiple sclerosis were among the disease courses included.

This clonotype was recorded a few times. The antigen is undetermined. Findings of the study overall: Pronounced co-clustering by F measure was evident among identically batched samples. Those with multiple sclerosis, the patient group, showed significantly lower normalized Chao1 diversity than controls. The five TRBV segments detected at higher frequency in patients than in controls included TRBV5-6, TRBV5-1 and TRBV20-1.

Germline CDR1 is DFQATT and CDR2 is SNEGSKA (reference sequence). With V trimmed by 1 base and J by 6 bases, 3 bases remained unmatched. The CDR3 length is 14 residues. Included in the TCR beta cDNA libraries were unique molecular identifiers. Input amounts of 1 to 10 million T cells were used. These gave about 500,000 cDNA molecules, so each molecule approximated one T cell. TCRdb called the PCR reads again in MiXCR, with one record for every CDR3 protein. Found here are roughly 200,000 distinct CDR3 sequences, 29% of them singletons; the top ten hold around 3.7%. The rearrangement uses TRBV20-1 and TRBJ2-3; 11 bases are shared with TRBD2. The source of this sequence is a girl aged 2 to 17 with multiple sclerosis. Sequenced sample: blood. The DNA for the CDR3 is TGCAGTGCTAGAGTAGCGGGGGGGCTGGATACGCAGTATTTT. Translated, it gives CSARVAGGLDTQYF.